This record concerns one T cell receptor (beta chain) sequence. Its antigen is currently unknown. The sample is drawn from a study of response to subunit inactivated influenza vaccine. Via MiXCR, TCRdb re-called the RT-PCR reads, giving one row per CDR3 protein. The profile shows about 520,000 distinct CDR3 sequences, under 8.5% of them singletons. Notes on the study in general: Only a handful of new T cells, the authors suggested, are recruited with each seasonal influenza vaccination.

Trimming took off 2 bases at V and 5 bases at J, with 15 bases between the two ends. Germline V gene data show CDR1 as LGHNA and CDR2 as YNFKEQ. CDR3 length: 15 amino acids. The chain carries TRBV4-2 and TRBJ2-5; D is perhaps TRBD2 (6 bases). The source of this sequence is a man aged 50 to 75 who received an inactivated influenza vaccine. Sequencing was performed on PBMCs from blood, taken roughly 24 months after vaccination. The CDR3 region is CASSQSSVTGETQYF. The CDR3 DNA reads TGTGCCAGCAGCCAATCTAGCGTGACGGGGGAGACCCAGTACTTC.